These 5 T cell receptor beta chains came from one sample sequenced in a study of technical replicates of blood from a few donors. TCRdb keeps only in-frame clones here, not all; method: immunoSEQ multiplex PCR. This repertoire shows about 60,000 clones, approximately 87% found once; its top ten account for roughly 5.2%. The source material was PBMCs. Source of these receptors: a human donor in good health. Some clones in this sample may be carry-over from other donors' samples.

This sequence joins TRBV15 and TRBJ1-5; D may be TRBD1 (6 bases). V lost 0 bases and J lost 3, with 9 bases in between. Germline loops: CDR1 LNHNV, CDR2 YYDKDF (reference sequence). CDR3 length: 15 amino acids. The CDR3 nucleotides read TGTGCCACCAGCAGAGACAGGGGAACCAATCAGCCCCAGCATTTT. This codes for CATSRDRGTNQPQHF.

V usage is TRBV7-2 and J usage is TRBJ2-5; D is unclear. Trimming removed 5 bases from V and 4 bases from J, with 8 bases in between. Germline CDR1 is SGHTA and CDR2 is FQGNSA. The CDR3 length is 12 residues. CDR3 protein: CASSLTRETQYF. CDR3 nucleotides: TGTGCCAGCAGCCTCACCAGAGAGACCCAGTACTTC.

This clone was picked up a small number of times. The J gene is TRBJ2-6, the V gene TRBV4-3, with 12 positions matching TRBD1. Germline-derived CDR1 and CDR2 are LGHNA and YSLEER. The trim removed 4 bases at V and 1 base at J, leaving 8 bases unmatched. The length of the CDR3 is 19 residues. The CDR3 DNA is TGCGCCAGCAGCCCAAGGGACAGGGGGCCTTTGTCTGGGGCCAACGTCCTGACTTTC. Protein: CASSPRDRGPLSGANVLTF.

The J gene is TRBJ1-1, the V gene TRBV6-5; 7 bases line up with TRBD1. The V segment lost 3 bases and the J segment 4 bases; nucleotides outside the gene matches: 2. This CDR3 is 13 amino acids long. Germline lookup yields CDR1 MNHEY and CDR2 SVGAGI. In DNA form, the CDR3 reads TGTGCCAGCAGTTATTACAGGGGCACTGAAGCTTTCTTT. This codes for CASSYYRGTEAFF.

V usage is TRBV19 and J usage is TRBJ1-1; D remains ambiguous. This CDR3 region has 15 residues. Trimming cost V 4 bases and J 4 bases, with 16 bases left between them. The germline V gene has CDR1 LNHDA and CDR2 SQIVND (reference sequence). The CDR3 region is CASSRTGIRVTEAFF. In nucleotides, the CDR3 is TGTGCCAGTAGTAGGACGGGAATCCGGGTCACTGAAGCTTTCTTT. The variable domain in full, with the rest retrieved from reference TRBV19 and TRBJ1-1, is DGGITQSPKYLFRKEGQNVTLSCEQNLNHDAMYWYRQDPGQGLRLIYYSQIVNDFQKGDIAEGYSVSREKKESFPLTVTSAQKNPTAFYLCASSRTGIRVTEAFFGQGTRLTVV.